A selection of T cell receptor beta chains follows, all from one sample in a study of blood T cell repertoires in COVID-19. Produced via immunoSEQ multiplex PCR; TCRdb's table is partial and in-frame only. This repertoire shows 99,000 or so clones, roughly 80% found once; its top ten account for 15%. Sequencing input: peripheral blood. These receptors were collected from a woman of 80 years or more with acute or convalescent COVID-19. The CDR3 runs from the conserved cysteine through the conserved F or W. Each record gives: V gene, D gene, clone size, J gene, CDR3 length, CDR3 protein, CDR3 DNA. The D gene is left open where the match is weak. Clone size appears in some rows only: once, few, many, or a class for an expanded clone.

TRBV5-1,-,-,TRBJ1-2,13,CASSLAGAGGYTF,TGCGCCAGCAGCTTGGCTGGGGCAGGGGGCTACACCTTC
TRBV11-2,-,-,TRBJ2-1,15,CASSPQGFSYNEQFF,TGTGCCAGCAGCCCCCAGGGTTTCTCCTACAATGAGCAGTTCTTC
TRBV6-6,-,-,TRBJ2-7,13,CASSGVRGYEQYF,TGTGCCAGCAGTGGCGTCCGGGGCTACGAGCAGTACTTC
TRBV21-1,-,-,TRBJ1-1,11,CASMTDTEAFF,TGTGCCAGTATGACAGACACTGAAGCTTTCTTT
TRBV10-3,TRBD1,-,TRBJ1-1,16,CAISDRDRGTNTEAFF,TGTGCCATCAGTGACCGGGACAGGGGAACGAACACTGAAGCTTTCTTT
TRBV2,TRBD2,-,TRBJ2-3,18,CASREFGPGTSGTDTQYF,TGTGCCAGCAGGGAATTCGGCCCCGGGACTAGCGGAACAGATACGCAGTATTTT
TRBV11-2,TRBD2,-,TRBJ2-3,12,CASSFPAGAQYF,TGTGCCAGCAGCTTCCCCGCGGGAGCACAGTATTTT
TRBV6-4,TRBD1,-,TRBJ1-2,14,CASSRDRGNYGYTF,TGTGCCAGCAGCCGGGACAGGGGGAACTATGGCTACACCTTC
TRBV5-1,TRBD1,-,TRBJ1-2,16,CASSLVSQGQDRGYTF,TGCGCCAGCAGCTTGGTTTCCCAAGGACAGGACCGTGGCTACACCTTC
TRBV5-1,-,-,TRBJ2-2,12,CASSLDQGELFF,TGCGCCAGCAGCTTGGATCAGGGGGAGCTGTTTTTT
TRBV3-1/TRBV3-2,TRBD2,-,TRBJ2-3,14,CASSQGTSGIPRYF,TGTGCCAGCAGCCAAGGGACTAGCGGGATCCCCCGGTATTTT
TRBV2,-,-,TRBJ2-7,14,CASKSREKSYEQYF,TGTGCCAGCAAGTCCCGGGAGAAGTCCTACGAGCAGTACTTC
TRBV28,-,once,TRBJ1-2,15,CASSLRGYPTYGYTF,TGTGCCAGCAGTCTAAGGGGGTACCCCACCTATGGCTACACCTTC
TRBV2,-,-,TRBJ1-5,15,CASSASRNTNQPQHF,TGTGCCAGCAGTGCCTCTAGGAATACGAATCAGCCCCAGCATTTT
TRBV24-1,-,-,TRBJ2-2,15,CATSDNRVGTGELFF,TGTGCCACCAGTGATAACAGGGTTGGCACCGGGGAGCTGTTTTTT
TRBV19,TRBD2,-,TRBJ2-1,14,CASSPKGLAGKQFF,TGTGCCAGTAGCCCCAAAGGGCTAGCGGGAAAGCAGTTCTTC
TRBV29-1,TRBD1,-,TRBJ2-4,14,CSVVAGGGKNIQYF,TGCAGCGTTGTAGCAGGGGGCGGCAAAAACATTCAGTACTTC
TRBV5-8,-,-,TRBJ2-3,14,CASSLSAGTDTQYF,TGTGCCAGCAGCTTGTCTGCGGGCACAGATACGCAGTATTTT
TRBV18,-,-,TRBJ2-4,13,CASSRAVKNIQYF,TGTGCTAGCTCACGAGCGGTGAAAAACATTCAGTACTTC
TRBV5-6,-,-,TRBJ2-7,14,CASSLWGGYYEQYF,TGTGCCAGCAGCTTGTGGGGCGGCTACTACGAGCAGTACTTC
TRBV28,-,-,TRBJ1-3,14,CASRADTSQNTIYF,TGTGCCAGCAGGGCGGACACGTCGCAAAACACCATATATTTT
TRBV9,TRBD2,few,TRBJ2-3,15,CASSAKLAKTDTQYF,TGTGCCAGCAGCGCCAAACTAGCGAAGACAGATACGCAGTATTTT
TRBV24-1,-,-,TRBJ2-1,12,CATKAQNNEQFF,TGTGCCACCAAAGCGCAAAACAATGAGCAGTTCTTC
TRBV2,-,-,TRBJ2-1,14,CASRGQSSYNEQFF,TGTGCCAGCAGAGGACAGAGCTCCTACAATGAGCAGTTCTTC
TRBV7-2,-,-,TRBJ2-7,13,CASSKDYSYEQYF,TGTGCCAGCAGCAAAGACTACTCCTACGAGCAGTACTTC
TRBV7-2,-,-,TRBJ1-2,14,CASSLMRSNYGYTF,TGTGCCAGCAGCTTAATGAGGAGTAACTATGGCTACACCTTC
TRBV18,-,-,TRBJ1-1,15,CASSPYVAGRDEAFF,TGTGCCAGCTCACCATACGTAGCGGGGAGGGATGAAGCTTTCTTT
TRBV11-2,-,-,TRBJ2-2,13,CASSLVVTGELFF,TGTGCCAGCAGCCTTGTCGTAACCGGGGAGCTGTTTTTT
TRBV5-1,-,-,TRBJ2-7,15,CASSPQAGLAYEQYF,TGCGCCAGCAGCCCCCAGGCAGGGCTGGCCTACGAGCAGTACTTC